The subject of this entry is one T cell receptor beta chain. This entry belongs to a study of blood T cell repertoires in COVID-19. Across the whole study: Sources were T cells, B-cell-depleted T cells, or PBMCs; the material itself was cDNA or gDNA.

How the authors handled the data: Amplification of reference gene primers provided the estimated nucleated cell counts. Produced via immunoSEQ multiplex PCR; TCRdb's table is partial and in-frame only. For V, J and clone size, that table is used; D and trimming come from the DNA. In the table there are over 75,000 clones, 90% of which are singletons. The TCR sequence derives from a human donor with active COVID-19. The donor label of this sample is uncertain. Sequenced sample: peripheral blood.

The CDR3 loop is CASSPPTPKETQYF. The DNA for the CDR3 is TGTGCCAGCAGCCCACCCACTCCGAAAGAGACCCAGTACTTC. The chain combines TRBV7-9 with TRBJ2-5; unclear D gene. CDR1 is SEHNR, CDR2 FQNEAQ, per germline (reference sequence). V was pared by 5 bases and J by 3 bases, with 13 bases between. This CDR3 has 14 amino acids.